The 13 T cell receptor beta chains in this list originate from one sample, sequenced in a study of cytomegalovirus exposure and HLA in healthy donors. The PCR contained 60 Vbeta and 13 Jbeta primers. Only in-frame clones appear in the TCRdb table, and some are missing; sequencing was by immunoSEQ multiplex PCR. This sample has 90,000 to 120,000 clones, with 65% to 75% found just once. The sample consisted of PBMCs. Receptors originate from a man in his forties in good health and CMV-seropositive.

The chain carries TRBV5-6 and TRBJ2-2, with 8 bases identical to TRBD2. The germline V gene has CDR1 SGHDT and CDR2 YYEEEE. The CDR3 extends over 13 amino acids. V gave up 4 bases and J gave up 7 bases; unmatched junction bases: 3. The CDR3 nucleotides read TGTGCCAGCAGCCCCGGGGGGGGCGGGGAGCTGTTTTTT. Its protein is CASSPGGGGELFF.

V gene TRBV14 combines with J gene TRBJ2-1; 7 nucleotides line up with TRBD2. Trimming at V came to 4 bases and at J to 0 bases, leaving 3 bases not matched to a gene. This CDR3 comprises 15 residues. Germline-derived CDR1 and CDR2 are SGHDN and FVKESK. CDR3 protein: CASSPAGSSYNEQFF. The CDR3 DNA reads TGTGCCAGCAGCCCAGCGGGGAGCTCCTACAATGAGCAGTTCTTC.

The V and J genes are TRBV6-5 and TRBJ2-2; 7 positions agree with TRBD1. Germline CDR1 is MNHEY and CDR2 is SVGAGI. After removal of 6 bases from V and 2 bases from J, the junction contained 6 bases not matched to a gene. The CDR3 consists of 15 residues. The CDR3 here is CASRNDRANTGELFF. CDR3 bases: TGTGCCAGCAGAAACGACAGGGCTAACACCGGGGAGCTGTTTTTT.

This clone has only a few counts. The rearrangement links TRBV19 to TRBJ1-1; a possible D gene is TRBD1 (5 bases). The V end lost 5 bases, the J end lost 6 bases, and 16 bases lay between the germline ends. The V gene's germline CDR1 is LNHDA and CDR2 SQIVND (reference sequence). There are 14 residues in the CDR3. The CDR3 bases are TGTGCCAGTAGTCCCCAGGGAGGTCGCGCTGAAGCTTTCTTT. This translates into CASSPQGGRAEAFF.

The chain couples TRBV19 to TRBJ2-7; 7 nucleotides match TRBD1. The CDR3 has 13 amino acids. The V segment lost 8 bases and the J segment 1 base; nucleotides outside the gene matches: 5. Germline V gene sequence: CDR1 LNHDA, CDR2 SQIVND (reference sequence). The CDR3: CASSRTGSYEQYV. The CDR3 DNA follows: TGTGCCAGTTCTAGGACAGGATCCTACGAGCAGTACGTC.

The V and J genes are TRBV6-5 and TRBJ2-2; D perhaps matches TRBD2 (5 bases). Germline CDR1 is MNHEY and CDR2 is SVGAGI. The V gene lost 2 bases and the J gene lost 4 bases, with 8 bases spanning the gap. This CDR3 comprises 14 residues. The chain's CDR3 is CASSYEGSTGELFF. The CDR3 DNA follows: TGTGCCAGCAGTTACGAGGGCAGCACCGGGGAGCTGTTTTTT.

The chain employs TRBV28 and TRBJ2-1; 7 positions agree with TRBD2. Germline V gene data show CDR1 as MDHEN and CDR2 as SYDVKM. Trimming at V came to 6 bases and at J to 3 bases, leaving 5 bases not matched to a gene. The CDR3 runs 14 residues. This chain's CDR3 is CASSRLAGYNEQFF. The DNA for the CDR3 is TGTGCCAGCAGCCGACTAGCCGGCTACAATGAGCAGTTCTTC. Together with reference TRBV28 and TRBJ2-1, the CDR3 gives the full variable domain: DVKVTQSSRYLVKRTGEKVFLECVQDMDHENMFWYRQDPGLGLRLIYFSYDVKMKEKGDIPEGYSVSREKKERFSLILESASTNQTSMYLCASSRLAGYNEQFFGPGTRLTVL.

Points on this clone: Other DNA sequences in the same sample also yield this CDR3. The gene calls are TRBV19 and TRBJ2-1, with D tentatively TRBD1 (5 bases). Trimming took 4 bases from V and 6 from J, leaving 7 bases between them. CDR3 length: 12 amino acids. Per the germline V gene, CDR1 is LNHDA and CDR2 is SQIVND (reference sequence). The CDR3 coding sequence is TGTGCCAGTAGTACCACAGGCAATGAGCAGTTCTTC. This sequence encodes CASSTTGNEQFF.

The chain recombines TRBV29-1 with TRBJ2-7; 8 bases agree with TRBD1. The germline CDR1 and CDR2 sequences are SQVTM and ANQGSEA. The CDR3 length is 13 residues. Trimming cost V 4 bases and J 7 bases; bases outside gene matches: 9. The CDR3 sequence is CSVVTGEKREQYF. The CDR3 DNA sequence: TGCAGCGTTGTGACAGGGGAGAAGAGGGAGCAGTACTTC.

This clone has a handful of counts. V gene TRBV7-9 combines with J gene TRBJ2-4, with 12 positions matching TRBD2. Germline V CDR1 and CDR2: SEHNR, FQNEAQ (reference sequence). This CDR3 spans 17 amino acids. V was pared by 5 bases and J by 0 bases, with 5 bases of the junction left unmatched. CDR3 bases: TGTGCCAGCAGCCCCCCTAGCGGGAGGGTAGCCAAAAACATTCAGTACTTC. Amino acid sequence: CASSPPSGRVAKNIQYF.

V and J are TRBV5-4 and TRBJ1-3, with D perhaps matching TRBD1 (5 bases). Per germline, CDR1 SGHNT and CDR2 YYREEE (reference sequence). The CDR3 length is 16 residues. Trimming pared 4 bases from V and 4 bases from J, leaving 18 bases between. CDR3 sequence (DNA): TGTGCCAGCAGCGCGCGGGACTCCGGCGACGGAAACACCATATATTTT. Protein product: CASSARDSGDGNTIYF.

The CDR3 bases are TGCGCCAGCAGTGAGTCCGGAGGGAATCAGCCCCAGCATTTT. It codes for CASSESGGNQPQHF. The genes are TRBV10-2 and TRBJ1-5, with D unclear. The germline V gene has CDR1 WSHSY and CDR2 SAAADI. The CDR3 length is 14 residues. The V and J ends lost 0 bases and 4 bases respectively, with 7 bases between them.

A few counts support this clone. The chain joins TRBV15 to TRBJ1-1; no clear D gene. The germline CDR1 and CDR2 sequences are LNHNV and YYDKDF (reference sequence). CDR3 length: 12 residues. With 3 bases removed from V and 8 bases from J, the gap between germline ends came to 10 bases. The CDR3, as DNA: TGTGCCACCAGCAGGTCGGGGTCCGAAGCTTTCTTT. Translation: CATSRSGSEAFF. Looking up the rest from reference TRBV15 and TRBJ1-1 gives the full variable domain: DAMVIQNPRYQVTQFGKPVTLSCSQTLNHNVMYWYQQKSSQAPKLLFHYYDKDFNNEADTPDNFQSRRPNTSFCFLDIRSPGLGDTAMYLCATSRSGSEAFFGQGTRLTVV.